This entry features one TCR beta chain sequence. Its cognate antigen is unknown. This sample is part of a study of CD8 T cells in ankylosing spondylitis. Regarding the study as a whole: The disease-linked clones had a CD8+ phenotype and low blood frequencies. A motif in TCR beta, a set of roughly 8 highly homologous variants, appeared characteristic of ankylosing spondylitis blood. A number of the motif variants had already been described in reactive arthritis synovial fluid and blood. Matched ankylosing spondylitis synovial fluid reportedly contained a significantly enriched population of disease-linked clones.

V shed 5 bases and J shed 4 bases, with 11 bases lying between them. The CDR3 contains 14 residues. Germline CDR1 LNHNV, CDR2 YYDKDF (reference sequence). Via MiXCR, TCRdb re-called the 5' RACE reads, giving one row per CDR3 protein. The sample carries about 540,000 distinct CDR3 sequences, roughly 12% recorded once. This chain connects TRBV15 to TRBJ2-2; no clear D gene. The source of this sequence is a male donor with ankylosing spondylitis. Sequencing used blood, either unsorted or a sorted T cell fraction (not recorded which). For the CDR3, the DNA is TGTGCCACCAGCCCCCGTCAGACCACCGGGGAGCTGTTTTTT. Translating it yields CATSPRQTTGELFF.